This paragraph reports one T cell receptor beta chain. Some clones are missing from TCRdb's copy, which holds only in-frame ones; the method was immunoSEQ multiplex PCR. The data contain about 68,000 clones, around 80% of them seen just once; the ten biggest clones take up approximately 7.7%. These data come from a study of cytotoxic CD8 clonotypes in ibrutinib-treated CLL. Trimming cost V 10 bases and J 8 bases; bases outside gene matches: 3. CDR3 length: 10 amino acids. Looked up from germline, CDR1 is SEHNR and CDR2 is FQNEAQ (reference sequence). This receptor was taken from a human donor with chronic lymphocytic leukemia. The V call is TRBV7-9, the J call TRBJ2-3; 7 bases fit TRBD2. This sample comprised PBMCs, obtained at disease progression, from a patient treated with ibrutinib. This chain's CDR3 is CATSGGTQYF. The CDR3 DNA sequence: TGTGCCACCTCGGGGGGTACGCAGTATTTT.